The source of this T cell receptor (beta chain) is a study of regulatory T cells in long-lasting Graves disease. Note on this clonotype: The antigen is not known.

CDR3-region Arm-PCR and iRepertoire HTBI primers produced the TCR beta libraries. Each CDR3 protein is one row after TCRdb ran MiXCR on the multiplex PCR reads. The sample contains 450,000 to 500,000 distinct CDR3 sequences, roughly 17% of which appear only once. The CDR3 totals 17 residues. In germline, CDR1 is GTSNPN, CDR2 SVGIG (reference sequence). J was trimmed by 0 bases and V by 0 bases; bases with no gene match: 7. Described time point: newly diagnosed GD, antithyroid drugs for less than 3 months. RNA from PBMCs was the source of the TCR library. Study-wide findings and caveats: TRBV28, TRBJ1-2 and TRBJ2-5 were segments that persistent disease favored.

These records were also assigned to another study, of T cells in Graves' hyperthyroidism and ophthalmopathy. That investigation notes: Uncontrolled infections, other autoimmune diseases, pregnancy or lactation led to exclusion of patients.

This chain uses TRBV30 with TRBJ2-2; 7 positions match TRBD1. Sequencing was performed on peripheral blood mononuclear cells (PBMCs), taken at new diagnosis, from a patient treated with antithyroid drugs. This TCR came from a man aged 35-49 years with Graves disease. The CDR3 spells CAWSVIPGTANTGELFF. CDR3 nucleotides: TGTGCCTGGAGTGTCATCCCTGGGACAGCGAACACCGGGGAGCTGTTTTTT.